The T cell receptor (beta chain) under discussion was sequenced for a study of T cells in Graves' hyperthyroidism and ophthalmopathy. TCR beta CDR3 regions were amplified from RNA transcripts. During a first-round RT-PCR of the TCR CDR3, the HTBI primer set was used. Each CDR3 protein is one row after TCRdb ran MiXCR on the multiplex PCR reads. The profile covers approximately 380,000 distinct CDR3 sequences, with roughly an eighth appearing a single time and approximately 27% taken by the ten largest. This clonotype occurred a few times. Out of over 7.5 ml of fresh peripheral blood came the PBMCs. This CDR3 spans 19 amino acids. The trim removed 5 bases at V and 2 bases at J, leaving 15 bases unmatched. CDR1 SNHLY and CDR2 FYNNEI come from the germline V gene.

The sample comprised blood. The TCR sequence derives from a middle-aged man with Graves' ophthalmopathy. The chain recombines TRBV2 with TRBJ1-5, with TRBD1 matching over 10 bases. CDR3 DNA sequence: TGTGCCAGCAGTTTATCCCCTAAGAGACAGGGGGCTGGCAATCAGCCCCAGCATTTT. Translation: CASSLSPKRQGAGNQPQHF.